These 10 T cell receptor beta chains originate from one sample sequenced in a study of blood T cell repertoires in COVID-19. Assay used: immunoSEQ multiplex PCR; TCRdb lists only in-frame clones, some missing. The sample contains 150,000 to 200,000 clones, under 85% of which appear only once. The sequenced sample consisted of peripheral blood. The receptors come from a human donor in a cohort sampled during active COVID-19.

The V call is TRBV6-2 or TRBV6-3, the J call TRBJ1-2; the D gene is possibly TRBD1 (5 bases). V was cut by 2 bases and J by 5 bases, with 9 bases left in between. The CDR3 has 13 residues. Germline V lookup: CDR1 MNHEY, CDR2 SVGEGT. The CDR3 here is CASSYGADYGYTF. The CDR3 region has the DNA TGTGCCAGCAGTTACGGGGCTGATTATGGCTACACCTTC.

This clone has more than one count but fewer than ten. V usage is TRBV4-1 and J usage is TRBJ1-3; TRBD1 is a possible D gene (6 bases). From germline, CDR1 is MGHRA and CDR2 YSYEKL. The CDR3 is 15 amino acids. V lost 4 bases, J lost 0 bases, and 10 bases lay in between. In DNA form, the CDR3 reads TGCGCCAGCAGCCCCGGGACAAACTCTGGAAACACCATATATTTT. As protein: CASSPGTNSGNTIYF.

The gene calls are TRBV12-3 or TRBV12-4 and TRBJ1-2; tentative D call: TRBD1 (6 bases). The CDR3 length is 13 residues. The V end lost 6 bases, the J end lost 1 base, and 9 bases lay between the germline ends. CDR3 loop: CASSSDSNYGYTF. CDR3 coding DNA: TGTGCCAGCAGCTCGGACAGTAACTATGGCTACACCTTC.

This chain uses TRBV5-4 with TRBJ2-7; 8 bases agree with TRBD2. The CDR3 sequence is 14 residues long. The V and J ends lost 6 bases and 3 bases, in that order; junction bases with no gene match: 8. Germline V gives CDR1 SGHNT, CDR2 YYREEE (reference sequence). CDR3 amino acids: CASTIGRGGYEQYF. CDR3 nucleotide sequence: TGTGCCAGCACCATCGGGAGGGGAGGCTACGAGCAGTACTTC.

This chain connects TRBV30 to TRBJ2-1; 8 positions match TRBD1. In germline, CDR1 is GTSNPN, CDR2 SVGIG (reference sequence). The CDR3 has 12 residues. The V gene end was trimmed by 7 bases and the J gene end by 5 bases; junction bases not matched to a gene: 4. CDR3 sequence: CASQDRDNEQFF. In nucleotides, the CDR3 is TGTGCCTCCCAGGACAGGGACAATGAGCAGTTCTTC.

V usage is TRBV12-3 or TRBV12-4 and J usage is TRBJ1-1; D not certain. The CDR3 is made up of 12 amino acids. The ends were cut back, 6 bases at V and 11 bases at J, with 16 bases in the middle. In nucleotides, the CDR3 is TGTGCCAGCAGCTACGTCGGAACCGGGGCTTTCTTT. It yields the protein CASSYVGTGAFF.

This chain links TRBV5-1 with TRBJ2-7; possible D gene TRBD2, 6 bases. The CDR3 has 17 residues. CDR1 and CDR2 (germline): SGHRS, YFSETQ. V lost 5 bases and J lost 3, with 24 bases in between. CDR3 sequence reads: CASSPSGGKPGVYEQYF. The CDR3 coding sequence is TGCGCCAGCAGTCCCTCAGGAGGGAAGCCGGGGGTCTACGAGCAGTACTTC. Combining the CDR3 with reference TRBV5-1 and TRBJ2-7 gives the whole variable domain KAGVTQTPRYLIKTRGQQVTLSCSPISGHRSVSWYQQTPGQGLQFLFEYFSETQRNKGNFPGRFSGRQFSNSRSEMNVSTLELGDSALYLCASSPSGGKPGVYEQYFGPGTRLTVT.

The CDR3 DNA is TGCGCCAGCAGCTCCGAGACAGGCAGCTACGAGCAGTACTTC. It specifies CASSSETGSYEQYF. The chain carries TRBV5-1 and TRBJ2-7, with a possible D match to TRBD1 (6 bases). The germline V and J ends were trimmed by 3 bases and 3 bases, with 13 bases remaining between them. The CDR3 covers 14 residues. The germline V gene has CDR1 SGHRS and CDR2 YFSETQ.

The chain combines TRBV2 with TRBJ1-2, with D uncertain. The CDR3 runs to 14 residues. Germline V lookup: CDR1 SNHLY, CDR2 FYNNEI. Trimming removed 3 bases from V and 2 bases from J, with 10 bases in between. The CDR3 DNA follows: TGTGCCAGCAGTGATAAGAGTCCCAACTATGGCTACACCTTC. Protein: CASSDKSPNYGYTF.

This clone was detected once. V and J are TRBV6-6 and TRBJ1-4, with unresolved D. Germline V gene lookup returns CDR1 MNHNY and CDR2 SVGAGI (reference sequence). The CDR3 extends over 14 amino acids. V gave up 2 bases and J gave up 6 bases, with 10 bases separating them. CDR3 protein: CASSYTQRDEKLFF. DNA of the CDR3: TGTGCCAGCAGTTACACACAGAGGGATGAAAAACTGTTTTTT.